This T cell receptor (beta chain) came from a study of blood T cells in healthy people across ages. Study results and caveats: TCR beta diversity, measured per million T cells, fell in a roughly linear way with age.

The authors ran a second PCR of about 7 to 11 cycles using a sample-barcoded 5' primer and a J-beta primer mix. TCRdb processed the 5' RACE reads anew with MiXCR; each CDR3 protein has one entry. Among roughly 1.4 million distinct CDR3 sequences listed, 55% to 75% were seen once. CDR1 SGHRS and CDR2 YFSETQ come from the germline V gene. CDR3 length: 16 residues. Germline trimming cut 4 bases from V and 8 bases from J; bases unmatched to any gene: 10. As for this clonotype: What it binds is unknown.

The rearrangement uses TRBV5-1 and TRBJ2-3; 13 bases fit TRBD2. The clonotype originates from a man aged 18 to 30 in good health. Sequencing input: blood. As DNA, the CDR3 is TGCGCCAGCAGCCTTCGGACTAGCGGGAGCTCCCTTACGCAGTATTTT. Its protein is CASSLRTSGSSLTQYF.